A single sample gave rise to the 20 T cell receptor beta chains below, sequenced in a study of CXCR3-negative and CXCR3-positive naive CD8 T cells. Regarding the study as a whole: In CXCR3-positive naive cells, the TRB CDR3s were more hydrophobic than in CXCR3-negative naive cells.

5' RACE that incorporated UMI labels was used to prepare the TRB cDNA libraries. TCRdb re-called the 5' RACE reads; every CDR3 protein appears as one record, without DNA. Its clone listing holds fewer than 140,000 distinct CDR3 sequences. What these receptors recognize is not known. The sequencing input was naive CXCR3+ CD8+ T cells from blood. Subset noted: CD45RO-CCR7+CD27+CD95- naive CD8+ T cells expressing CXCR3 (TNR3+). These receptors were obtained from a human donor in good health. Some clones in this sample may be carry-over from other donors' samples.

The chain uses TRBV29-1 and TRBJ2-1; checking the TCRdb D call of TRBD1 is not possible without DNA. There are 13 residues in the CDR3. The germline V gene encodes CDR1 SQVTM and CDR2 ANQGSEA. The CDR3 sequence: CSGQSPNYNEQFF.

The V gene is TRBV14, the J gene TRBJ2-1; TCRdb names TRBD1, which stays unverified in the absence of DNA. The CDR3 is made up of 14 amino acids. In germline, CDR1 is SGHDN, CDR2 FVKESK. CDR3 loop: CASSGVTLNNEQFF.

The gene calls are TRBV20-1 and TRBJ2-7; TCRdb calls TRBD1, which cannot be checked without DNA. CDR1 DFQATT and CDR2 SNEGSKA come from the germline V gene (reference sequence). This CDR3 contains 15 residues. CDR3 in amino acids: CSAGLRDRSSYEQYF.

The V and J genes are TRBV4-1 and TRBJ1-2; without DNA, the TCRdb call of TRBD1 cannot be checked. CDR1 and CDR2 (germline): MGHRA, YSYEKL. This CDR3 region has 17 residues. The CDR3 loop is CASSHEIEQGANYGYTF.

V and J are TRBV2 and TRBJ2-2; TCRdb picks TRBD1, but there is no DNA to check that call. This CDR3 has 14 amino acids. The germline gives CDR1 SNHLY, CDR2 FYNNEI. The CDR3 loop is CAIPDRLATGELFF.

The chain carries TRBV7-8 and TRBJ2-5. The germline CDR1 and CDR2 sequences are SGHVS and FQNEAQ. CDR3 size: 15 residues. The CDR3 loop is CASSSHAGYQETQYF.

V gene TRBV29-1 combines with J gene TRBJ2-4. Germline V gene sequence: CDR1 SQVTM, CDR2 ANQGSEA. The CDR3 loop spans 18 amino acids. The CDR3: CSVEDVSRGTFAKNIQYF.

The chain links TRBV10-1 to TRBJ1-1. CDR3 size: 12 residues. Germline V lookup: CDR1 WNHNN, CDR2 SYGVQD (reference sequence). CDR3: CASSESPTGAFF.

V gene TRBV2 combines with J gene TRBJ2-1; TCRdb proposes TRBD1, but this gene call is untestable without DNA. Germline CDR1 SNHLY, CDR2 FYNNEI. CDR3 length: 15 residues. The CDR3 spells CASSLGRSSYNEQFF.

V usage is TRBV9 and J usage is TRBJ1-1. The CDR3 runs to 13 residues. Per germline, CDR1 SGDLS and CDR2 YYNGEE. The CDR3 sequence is CASSVDWNTEAFF.

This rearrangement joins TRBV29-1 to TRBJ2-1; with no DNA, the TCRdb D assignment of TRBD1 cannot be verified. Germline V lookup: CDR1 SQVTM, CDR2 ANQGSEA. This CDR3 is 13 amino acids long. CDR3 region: CSATSGLGNEQFF.

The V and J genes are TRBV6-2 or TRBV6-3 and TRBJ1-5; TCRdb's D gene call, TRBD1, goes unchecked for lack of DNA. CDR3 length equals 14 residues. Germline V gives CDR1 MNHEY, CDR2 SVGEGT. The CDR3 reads CASSYLGGRQPQHF.

This CDR3 reads CASSKSPHGEQYF. The chain uses TRBV21-1 and TRBJ2-7; the TCRdb D gene call, TRBD1, has no DNA to confirm it. TRBV21-1 is designated a pseudogene. The CDR3 totals 13 residues.

CDR3 amino acids: CASSRAGTRGGRETQYF. This sequence joins TRBV11-3 and TRBJ2-5; checking the TCRdb D call of TRBD2 is not possible without DNA. Germline lookup yields CDR1 SGHNT and CDR2 YENEEA. This CDR3 spans 17 amino acids.

CDR3 in amino acids: CASSQDPYWAGGRNEQFF. The chain uses TRBV4-1 and TRBJ2-1; TCRdb gives TRBD2 as the D gene, but with no DNA this cannot be confirmed. The CDR3 is 18 amino acids. Germline CDR1 MGHRA, CDR2 YSYEKL.

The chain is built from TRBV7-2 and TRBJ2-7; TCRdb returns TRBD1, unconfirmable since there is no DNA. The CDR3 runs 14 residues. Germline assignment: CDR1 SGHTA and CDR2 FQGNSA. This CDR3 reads CASSGTGNAYEQYF. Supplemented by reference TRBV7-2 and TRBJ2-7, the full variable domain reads GAGVSQSPSNKVTEKGKDVELRCDPISGHTALYWYRQSLGQGLEFLIYFQGNSAPDKSGLPSDRFSAERTGGSVSTLTIQRTQQEDSAVYLCASSGTGNAYEQYFGPGTRLTVT.

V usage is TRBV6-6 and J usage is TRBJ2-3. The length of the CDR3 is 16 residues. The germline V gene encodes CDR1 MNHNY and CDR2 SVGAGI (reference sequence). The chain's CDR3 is CASSYSYAVSTDTQYF.

The CDR3 spells CSARPPRGHSTDTQYF. V usage is TRBV20-1 and J usage is TRBJ2-3; the TCRdb D gene call, TRBD1, has no DNA to confirm it. CDR3 size: 16 residues. CDR1 and CDR2 (germline): DFQATT, SNEGSKA (reference sequence).

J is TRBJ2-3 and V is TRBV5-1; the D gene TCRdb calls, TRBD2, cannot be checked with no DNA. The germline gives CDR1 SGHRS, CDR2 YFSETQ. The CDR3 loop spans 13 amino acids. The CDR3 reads CASRSSGGDTQYF.

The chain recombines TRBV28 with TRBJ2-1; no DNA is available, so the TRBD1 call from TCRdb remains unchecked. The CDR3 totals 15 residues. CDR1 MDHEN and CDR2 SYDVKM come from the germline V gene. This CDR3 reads CASSLPTGGYNEQFF.